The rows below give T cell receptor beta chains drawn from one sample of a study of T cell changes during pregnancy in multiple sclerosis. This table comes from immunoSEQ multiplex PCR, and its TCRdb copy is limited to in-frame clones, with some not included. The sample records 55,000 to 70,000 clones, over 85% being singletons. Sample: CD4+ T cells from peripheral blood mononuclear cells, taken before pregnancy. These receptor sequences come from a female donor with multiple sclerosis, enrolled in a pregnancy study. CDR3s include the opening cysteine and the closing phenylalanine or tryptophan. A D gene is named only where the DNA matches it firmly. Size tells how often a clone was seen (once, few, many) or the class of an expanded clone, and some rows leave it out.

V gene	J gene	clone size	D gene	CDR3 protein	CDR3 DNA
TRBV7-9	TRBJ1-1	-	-	CASSFNTPNTEAFF	TGTGCCAGCAGTTTCAATACACCGAACACTGAAGCTTTCTTT
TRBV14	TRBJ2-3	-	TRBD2	CASSHGRANTQYF	TGTGCCAGCAGCCACGGGAGGGCGAATACGCAGTATTTT
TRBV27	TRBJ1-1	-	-	CATPRGLKAEAFF	TGTGCCACCCCCCGTGGGCTTAAGGCTGAAGCTTTCTTT
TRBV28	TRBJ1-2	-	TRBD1	CASSQTGAYGYTF	TGTGCCAGCAGTCAGACAGGGGCATATGGCTACACCTTC
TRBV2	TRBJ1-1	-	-	CASSEVRWTEAFF	TGTGCCAGCAGTGAGGTCAGATGGACTGAAGCTTTCTTT
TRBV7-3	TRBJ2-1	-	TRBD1	CASSLGQGEYDEQFF	TGTGCCAGCAGTCTCGGACAGGGGGAGTACGATGAGCAGTTCTTC
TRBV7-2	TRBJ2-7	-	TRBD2	CASSLAGGNGEQYF	TGTGCCAGCAGCTTAGCGGGAGGGAACGGCGAGCAGTACTTC
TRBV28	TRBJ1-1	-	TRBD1	CASSLSPGQGARATEAFF	TGTGCCAGCAGTTTATCCCCGGGACAGGGGGCCCGGGCTACTGAAGCTTTCTTT
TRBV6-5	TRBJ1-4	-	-	CASSYSGLGEKLFF	TGTGCCAGCAGTTATAGCGGTTTGGGGGAAAAACTGTTTTTT
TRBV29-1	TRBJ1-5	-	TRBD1	CSVGQGVNQPQHF	TGCAGCGTAGGACAGGGGGTCAATCAGCCCCAGCATTTT
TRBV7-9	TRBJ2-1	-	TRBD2	CASSPGRENYNEQFF	TGTGCCAGCAGCCCGGGGAGGGAGAACTACAATGAGCAGTTCTTC
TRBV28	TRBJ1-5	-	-	CASSSPPQNQPQHF	TGTGCCAGCAGTTCACCTCCCCAGAATCAGCCCCAGCATTTT
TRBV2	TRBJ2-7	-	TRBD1	CASKDRASAFSYEQYF	TGTGCCTCGAAAGACAGGGCAAGCGCCTTCTCCTACGAGCAGTACTTC
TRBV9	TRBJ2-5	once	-	CASSVASEIKQETQYF	TGTGCCAGCAGCGTGGCTAGCGAAATCAAACAAGAGACCCAGTACTTC
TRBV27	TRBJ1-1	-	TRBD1	CASSPRTGGRGGNTEAFF	TGTGCCAGCAGTCCACGGACAGGGGGTAGAGGAGGGAACACTGAAGCTTTCTTT
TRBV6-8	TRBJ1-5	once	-	CASSYSGGNQPQHF	TGTGCCAGCAGTTATTCAGGGGGCAATCAGCCCCAGCATTTT
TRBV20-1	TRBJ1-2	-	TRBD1	CSTTGGGYTF	TGCAGTACGACAGGGGGAGGCTACACCTTC
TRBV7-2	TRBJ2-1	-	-	CASSSPRKEQFF	TGTGCCAGCAGCTCCCCCAGGAAGGAGCAGTTCTTC
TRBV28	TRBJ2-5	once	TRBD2	CASRRLAGGGLYQETQYF	TGTGCCAGCAGGCGACTAGCGGGAGGGGGTTTATACCAAGAGACCCAGTACTTC
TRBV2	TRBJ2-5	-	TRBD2	CASSVGVGLAGWYKGETQYF	TGTGCCAGCAGTGTGGGTGTCGGGCTAGCGGGATGGTATAAGGGAGAGACCCAGTACTTC
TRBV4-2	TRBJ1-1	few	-	CASSPQVGGTEAFF	TGTGCCAGCAGCCCACAGGTCGGGGGCACTGAAGCTTTCTTT
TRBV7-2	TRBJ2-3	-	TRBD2	CASSFRLAGRTDTQYF	TGTGCCAGCAGCTTTAGACTAGCGGGACGCACAGATACGCAGTATTTT
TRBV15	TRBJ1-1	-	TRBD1	CATSTGANTEAFF	TGTGCCACCAGTACAGGGGCGAACACTGAAGCTTTCTTT
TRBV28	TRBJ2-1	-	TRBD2	CASSPPAGTGNEQFF	TGTGCCAGCAGCCCCCCAGCGGGGACTGGGAATGAGCAGTTCTTC
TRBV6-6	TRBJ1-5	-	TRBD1	CASSNPEGGGQPQHF	TGTGCCAGCAGTAACCCGGAAGGGGGCGGTCAGCCCCAGCATTTT
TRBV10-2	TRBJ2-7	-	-	CASSIQGYEQYF	TGCGCCAGCAGTATACAGGGTTACGAGCAGTACTTC
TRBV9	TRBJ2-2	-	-	CASSVATSGGELFF	TGTGCCAGCAGCGTAGCTACTAGTGGCGGGGAGCTGTTTTTT
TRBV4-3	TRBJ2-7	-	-	CASSQDLERAEQYF	TGCGCCAGCAGCCAAGATCTAGAGCGCGCCGAGCAGTACTTC
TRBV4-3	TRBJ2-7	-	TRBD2	CASSPGTSDMRSYEQYF	TGCGCCAGCAGCCCCGGGACTAGCGACATGCGCTCCTACGAGCAGTACTTC
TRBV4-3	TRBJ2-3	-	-	CASSLIGRGDRGLPGTDTQYF	TGCGCCAGCAGCCTCATCGGGAGGGGGGACAGAGGTCTACCCGGCACAGATACGCAGTATTTT
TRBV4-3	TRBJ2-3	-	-	CASSPGTDTQYF	TGCGCCAGCAGCCCAGGGACAGATACGCAGTATTTT
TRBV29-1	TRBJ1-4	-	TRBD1	CSVGAGGGGSNEKLFF	TGCAGCGTTGGGGCAGGGGGAGGAGGGAGTAATGAAAAACTGTTTTTT
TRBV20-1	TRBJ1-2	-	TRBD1	CSARADRGLTF	TGCAGTGCTAGGGCGGACAGGGGTCTGACCTTC
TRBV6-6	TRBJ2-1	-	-	CASSSLSSYNEQFF	TGTGCCAGCAGTTCTTTGAGCTCCTACAATGAGCAGTTCTTC
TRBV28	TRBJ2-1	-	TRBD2	CASREGGRLYNEQFF	TGTGCCAGCAGGGAAGGCGGGAGACTTTACAATGAGCAGTTCTTC
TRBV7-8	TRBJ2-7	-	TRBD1	CASSLLGQTGQQYF	TGTGCCAGCAGCTTACTGGGACAGACCGGGCAGCAGTACTTC
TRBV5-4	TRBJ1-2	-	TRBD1	CASSHRDRGPIRHGYTF	TGTGCCAGCAGCCACCGGGACAGGGGGCCTATTCGCCATGGCTACACCTTC
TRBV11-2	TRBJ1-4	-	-	CASSLNPGKEKLFF	TGTGCCAGCAGCTTAAATCCAGGGAAGGAAAAACTGTTTTTT
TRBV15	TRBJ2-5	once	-	CATEGQEETQYF	TGTGCCACCGAGGGACAAGAAGAGACCCAGTACTTC
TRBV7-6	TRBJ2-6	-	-	CASSLVPITYSGANVLTF	TGTGCCAGCAGCTTAGTCCCCATTACTTACTCTGGGGCCAACGTCCTGACTTTC
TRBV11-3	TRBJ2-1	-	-	CASSARGGPSGNNEQFF	TGTGCCAGCAGCGCCAGGGGAGGGCCCTCAGGTAACAATGAGCAGTTCTTC